This TCR beta chain was observed in a study of blood T cell repertoires in COVID-19. Study-level information: There were acute and convalescent COVID-19 samples, and they came from the United States, Italy and Spain. T cells, B-cell-depleted T cells, or PBMCs supplied cDNA or gDNA.

The CDR3 contains 13 residues. Germline-derived CDR1 and CDR2 are SGHRS and YFSETQ. This clone has just a few counts. One end of the junction does not line up with germline, which may come from a read error. Study processing details: Amplification from reference gene primers served as the basis for estimated nucleated cell counts. Using immunoSEQ multiplex PCR, the repertoire was profiled, and TCRdb retains in-frame clones only, with some absent. Clone size and V and J calls were adopted from that table, with D and trimming inferred from the DNA. Counted here are 110,000 or so clones, 65% to 85% occurring once; the ten biggest clones make up about 1.4%.

This chain joins TRBV5-1 and TRBJ2-4; possibly TRBD1 for D (6 bases). The receptor was isolated from a middle-aged man with acute or convalescent COVID-19. Input material: peripheral blood. CDR3 in amino acids: CASSLGRQGIPYF. The CDR3 DNA reads TGCGCCAGCAGCTTAGGTAGGCAGGGGATTCCGTACTTC.